Below, 23 T cell receptor beta chains from the same sample are listed, as sequenced in a study of shared clonotypes between healthy human individuals. Selected positively for CCR7 and CD45RO-negative, naive CD8 cells excluded terminally differentiated effector memory CD45RA+ cells. The assay was immunoSEQ multiplex PCR, and TCRdb's table has in-frame clones only and misses some. This sample has about 2 million clones, with around 96% found just once. The sequenced sample was naive CD8+ T cells sorted from blood. The receptors stem from a young man in good health.

The rearrangement uses TRBV28 and TRBJ2-7; a weak D match, TRBD1 (5 bases). V lost 6 bases to trimming and J lost 4 bases, with 13 bases between them. The CDR3 covers 13 residues. Germline-derived CDR1 and CDR2 are MDHEN and SYDVKM. The CDR3 loop is CASSPRAEYEQYF. The CDR3 region has the DNA TGTGCCAGCAGCCCCAGGGCAGAGTACGAGCAGTACTTC.

V gene TRBV5-1 combines with J gene TRBJ2-3; 10 nucleotides match TRBD1. This CDR3 is built from 16 residues. Germline CDR1 reads SGHRS; CDR2 reads YFSETQ. The trim removed 1 base at V and 4 bases at J, leaving 6 bases unmatched. CDR3 nucleotide sequence: TGCGCCAGCAGCTTGCAGGGACAGGGGTCCGCAGATACGCAGTATTTT. It codes for CASSLQGQGSADTQYF.

For this clone: The sample contains more than one DNA sequence encoding this CDR3. The V call is TRBV6-5, the J call TRBJ1-3; D is undetermined. Germline V gene lookup returns CDR1 MNHEY and CDR2 SVGAGI. The CDR3 covers 14 residues. Trimming pared 3 bases from V and 1 base from J, leaving 7 bases between. The CDR3 region has the DNA TGTGCCAGCAGTTATGGTGGATCTGGAAACACCATATATTTT. It is translated as CASSYGGSGNTIYF.

This chain joins TRBV5-4 and TRBJ2-7; D not resolved. CDR1 and CDR2 (germline): SGHNT, YYREEE (reference sequence). This CDR3 is built from 15 residues. V lost 2 bases, J lost 1 base, and 13 bases lay in between. CDR3: CASSFFNAPSYEQYF. In DNA form, the CDR3 reads TGTGCCAGCAGCTTTTTCAATGCCCCTTCCTACGAGCAGTACTTC.

In the case of this clone: The same CDR3 arises from other DNA sequences in this sample as well. The chain carries TRBV13 and TRBJ2-3; D unclear. The germline V gene encodes CDR1 PRHDT and CDR2 FYEKMQ (reference sequence). Deletions cut 5 bases from V and 2 bases from J, with 5 bases between. The CDR3 sequence is 12 residues long. CDR3 residues: CASSLSTDTQYF. The CDR3 DNA reads as TGTGCCAGCAGCCTGTCCACAGATACGCAGTATTTT.

CDR3 sequence: CASSLGNLQGTEAFF. CDR3 DNA sequence: TGTGCCAGCAGCCTAGGAAACCTACAAGGGACTGAAGCTTTCTTT. The rearrangement uses TRBV6-5 and TRBJ1-1; no definite D call. This CDR3 is 15 amino acids long. Germline CDR1 reads MNHEY; CDR2 reads SVGAGI. Trimming took off 6 bases at V and 5 bases at J, with 19 bases between the two ends.

The V call is TRBV9, the J call TRBJ1-1; D uncertain. V lost 4 bases to trimming and J lost 1 base, with 8 bases between them. The CDR3 consists of 13 residues. The germline gives CDR1 SGDLS, CDR2 YYNGEE. CDR3 region: CASSQDGNTEAFF. CDR3 sequence (DNA): TGTGCCAGCAGCCAGGACGGGAACACTGAAGCTTTCTTT.

V and J are TRBV5-3 and TRBJ2-7, with 8 bases identical to TRBD1. TRBV5-3 qualifies as an ORF whose function is uncertain. V shed 2 bases, J shed 0 bases, and the junction held 7 bases outside the gene matches. This CDR3 has 16 amino acids. CDR3 region: CARSLYRDRSSYEQYF. CDR3 sequence (DNA): TGTGCCAGAAGCTTATACCGGGACAGGAGCTCCTACGAGCAGTACTTC.

V is TRBV29-1 and J is TRBJ1-2; D unresolved. In germline, CDR1 is SQVTM, CDR2 ANQGSEA. This CDR3 is built from 13 residues. Trimming cost V 0 bases and J 2 bases, with 7 bases left between them. This CDR3 reads CSVEDESNYGYTF. CDR3 nucleotide sequence: TGCAGCGTTGAAGATGAGTCAAACTATGGCTACACCTTC.

The chain links TRBV7-9 to TRBJ2-7; either TRBD1 or TRBD2 may fit D (5 bases each). CDR3 length equals 14 residues. CDR1 is SEHNR and CDR2 is FQNEAQ in the germline V gene (reference sequence). With 4 bases removed from V and 5 bases from J, the gap between germline ends came to 15 bases. The CDR3 bases are TGTGCCAGCAGCTCAAAGAAAGGGACGGACGAGCAGTACTTC. It is translated as CASSSKKGTDEQYF.

The chain uses TRBV28 and TRBJ1-2, with 7 bases lining up with TRBD1. Unmatched junction bases numbered 9, after V lost 3 bases and J lost 5 bases. CDR1 MDHEN and CDR2 SYDVKM come from the germline V gene. The CDR3 runs 15 residues. CDR3 sequence (DNA): TGTGCCAGCAGTTTTAACAGGGGCCGAATTTATGGCTACACCTTC. Translation: CASSFNRGRIYGYTF.

The chain has TRBV28 and TRBJ2-1, with 14 bases identical to TRBD2. CDR1 is MDHEN and CDR2 is SYDVKM in the germline V gene. The CDR3 has 15 residues. The V segment lost 5 bases and the J segment 5 bases; nucleotides outside the gene matches: 2. As DNA, the CDR3 is TGTGCCAGCAGTGTGACTAGCGGGGGGGACAATGAGCAGTTCTTC. It yields the protein CASSVTSGGDNEQFF.

The chain links TRBV6-5 to TRBJ2-1; tentative D call: TRBD1 (5 bases). V was cut by 5 bases and J by 10 bases, with 15 bases left in between. The CDR3 runs 13 residues. Germline V lookup: CDR1 MNHEY, CDR2 SVGAGI. The CDR3 bases are TGTGCCAGCAGTAAAGACAGTTGGAGCGAGCAGTTCTTC. It translates to CASSKDSWSEQFF.

The chain is built from TRBV4-3 and TRBJ2-1; TRBD2 aligns across 11 bases. The germline V gene has CDR1 LGHNA and CDR2 YSLEER. CDR3 length equals 16 residues. J gave up 8 bases and V 0 bases, and 6 bases lay outside the gene matches. The CDR3 is CASSQEITSGSHEQFF. CDR3 in DNA: TGCGCCAGCAGCCAAGAAATAACTAGCGGGAGCCATGAGCAGTTCTTC.

The gene calls are TRBV6-1 and TRBJ2-5; 9 bases are shared with TRBD1. Germline CDR1 reads MNHNS; CDR2 reads SASEGT. V lost 9 bases and J lost 5; bases outside the gene matches: 10. This CDR3 region has 14 residues. CDR3 in amino acids: CASLRDREGETQYF. The CDR3 DNA sequence: TGTGCCAGTCTCCGGGACAGGGAGGGGGAGACCCAGTACTTC.

The rearrangement joins TRBV25-1 to TRBJ2-7, with TRBD1 matching over 8 bases. V lost 4 bases and J lost 0; bases outside the gene matches: 11. The germline gives CDR1 MGHDK, CDR2 SYGVNS. The CDR3 loop spans 17 amino acids. The CDR3 loop is CASSATGVRFSSYEQYF. DNA for the CDR3: TGTGCCAGCAGTGCGACAGGGGTCAGATTTAGCTCCTACGAGCAGTACTTC.

The J gene is TRBJ2-7, the V gene TRBV4-1; 8 bases match TRBD1. V shed 0 bases and J 0 bases; nucleotides not matched to a gene: 7. From germline, CDR1 is MGHRA and CDR2 YSYEKL. CDR3 size: 17 residues. CDR3 DNA: TGCGCCAGCAGCCAAGAGCCGGAGACAGGGGTCTCCTACGAGCAGTACTTC. It is translated as CASSQEPETGVSYEQYF.

CDR3 coding DNA: TGCGCCAGCAGCCCTATCCTAGCGGCAGCCTACGAGCAGTACTTC. Protein: CASSPILAAAYEQYF. The J gene is TRBJ2-7, the V gene TRBV4-1; 7 bases are a match to TRBD2. CDR3 length equals 15 residues. Germline CDR1 MGHRA, CDR2 YSYEKL. V lost 4 bases, J lost 2 bases, and 8 bases stayed unmatched.

CDR3 DNA: TGTGCCAGCCGACAGGGGGTGTCATACGAGCAGTACTTC. Translation gives CASRQGVSYEQYF. The chain is built from TRBV27 and TRBJ2-7; 9 bases align to TRBD1. This CDR3 spans 13 amino acids. CDR1 MNHEY and CDR2 SMNVEV come from the germline V gene (reference sequence). V shed 8 bases, J shed 4 bases, and the junction held 6 bases outside the gene matches.

V and J are TRBV27 and TRBJ1-1, with 9 bases lining up with TRBD1. V lost 3 bases to trimming and J lost 5 bases; unmatched junction nucleotides: 4. CDR1 and CDR2 (germline): MNHEY, SMNVEV (reference sequence). The CDR3 is 14 residues long. CDR3 nucleotide sequence: TGTGCCAGCAGTTTTACAGGGGGCCAGACTGAAGCTTTCTTT. Encoded protein: CASSFTGGQTEAFF.

The CDR3 reads CASSTLARGLVNTEAFF. The CDR3 nucleotides are TGTGCCAGCAGCACCTTGGCCAGGGGATTAGTGAACACTGAAGCTTTCTTT. V gene TRBV7-9 combines with J gene TRBJ1-1, with D perhaps matching TRBD1 (6 bases). CDR3 length: 17 residues. V was pared by 5 bases and J by 0 bases, with 19 bases between. The germline V gene has CDR1 SEHNR and CDR2 FQNEAQ (reference sequence).

The chain employs TRBV7-9 and TRBJ1-2; TRBD1 matches at 9 bases. Germline V gene lookup returns CDR1 SEHNR and CDR2 FQNEAQ (reference sequence). This CDR3 contains 15 residues. Germline trimming cut 5 bases from V and 2 bases from J; bases unmatched to any gene: 6. The CDR3: CASSAGTGMNYGYTF. The CDR3 DNA reads as TGTGCCAGCAGCGCTGGGACAGGGATGAACTATGGCTACACCTTC.

The DNA for the CDR3 is TGTGCCAGCAGCCAGGGAGGGTTGGGCGAGCAGTACTTC. Translation: CASSQGGLGEQYF. The chain has TRBV9 and TRBJ2-7, with 7 bases that match TRBD2. Germline values: CDR1 SGDLS, CDR2 YYNGEE. CDR3 length equals 13 residues. The ends lost 4 bases at V and 6 bases at J; junction bases unmatched: 7.